This T cell receptor beta chain was profiled in a study of T cells after posttransplantation cyclophosphamide. Whole-study results and caveats: Tissue-infiltrating T cells from skin or gut overlapped little with blood T cells.

Busulfan-fludarabine conditioning, marrow transplant, and cyclophosphamide on days +3 and +4 were administered. Germline lookup yields CDR1 SGDLS and CDR2 YYNGEE. V was shortened by 7 bases and J by 2 bases, with 7 bases between the two germline ends. The CDR3 is 13 amino acids. There are a few counts of this clone. The antigen is not known. Assay: immunoSEQ multiplex PCR; the TCRdb copy retains only in-frame clones and omits some. The profile covers 3,200 or so clones, none occurring a single time. Sequences were derived from PBMCs, sampled 84 days after allogeneic stem cell transplant with posttransplant cyclophosphamide. This sequence originates from a female patient aged 40 to 50 who received an allogeneic stem cell transplant from a related donor, was CMV-positive, and had no GVHD. A subset of T cells may come from the graft donor. The chain couples TRBV9 to TRBJ2-6, with D hard to call. The chain's CDR3 is CASSFPGANVLTF. The CDR3 bases are TGTGCCAGCTCCTTCCCTGGGGCCAACGTCCTGACTTTC.